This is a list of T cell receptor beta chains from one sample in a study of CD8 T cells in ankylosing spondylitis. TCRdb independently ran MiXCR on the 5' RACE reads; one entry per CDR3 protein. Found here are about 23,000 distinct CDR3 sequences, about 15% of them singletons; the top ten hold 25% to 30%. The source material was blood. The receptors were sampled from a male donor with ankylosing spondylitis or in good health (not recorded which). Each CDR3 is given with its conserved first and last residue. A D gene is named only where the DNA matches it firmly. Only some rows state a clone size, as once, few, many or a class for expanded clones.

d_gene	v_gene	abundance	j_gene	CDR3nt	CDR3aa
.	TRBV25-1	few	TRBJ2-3	TGTGCCAGCGGGTGGACAAAGGGAACAGATACGCAGTATTTT	CASGWTKGTDTQYF
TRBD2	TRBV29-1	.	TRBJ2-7	TGCAGCGTTGGGGAGGCGGGAGGATATTACGAGCAGTACTTC	CSVGEAGGYYEQYF
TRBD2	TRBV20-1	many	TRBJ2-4	TGCAGTGCTAGAGACCCTAGCGGGAGAATTCAGTACTTC	CSARDPSGRIQYF
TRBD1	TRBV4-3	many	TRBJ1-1	TGCGCCAGCAGCCATGACAGGGGGCGAGCTTTCTTT	CASSHDRGRAFF
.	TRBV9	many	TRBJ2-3	TGTGCCAGCAGCGTAGGGGAATCAGCGGACGTGGATACGCAGTATTTT	CASSVGESADVDTQYF
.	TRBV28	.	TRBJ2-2	TGTGCCAGCAGTTTTTCCGGGGAGCTGTTTTTT	CASSFSGELFF
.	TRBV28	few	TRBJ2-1	TGTGCCAGCAGTGTTTGGTCCGGGGGCCTCTACAATGAGCAGTTCTTC	CASSVWSGGLYNEQFF
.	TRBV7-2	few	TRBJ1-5	TGTGCCAGCAGCTTGGAACAGGGTCTTAATCAGCCCCAGCATTTT	CASSLEQGLNQPQHF
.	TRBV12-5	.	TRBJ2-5	TGTGCTAGTGGCATGGGGGAGACCCAGTACTTC	CASGMGETQYF
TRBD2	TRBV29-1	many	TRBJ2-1	TGCAGCGTGGTTGCCCGGACTAGCAATGAGCAGTTCTTC	CSVVARTSNEQFF
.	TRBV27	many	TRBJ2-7	TGTGCCAGCAGCCGCAGATTGGAATCCTCCTACGAGCAGTACTTC	CASSRRLESSYEQYF
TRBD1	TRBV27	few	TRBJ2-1	TGTGCCAGCACCCCGGGACAGGGGATGTACAATGAGCAGTTCTTC	CASTPGQGMYNEQFF
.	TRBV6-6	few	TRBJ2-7	TGTGCCAGCAGTTACAGCGGCTCCTACGAGCAGTACTTC	CASSYSGSYEQYF
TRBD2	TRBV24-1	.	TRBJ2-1	TGTGCCACCAGTGAACCACGGACTAGCGGGGGAAATGAGCAGTTCTTC	CATSEPRTSGGNEQFF
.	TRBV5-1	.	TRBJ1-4	TGCGCCAGCAGCTTTTTGGAGGGACGAGGAGAACTGTTTTTT	CASSFLEGRGELFF
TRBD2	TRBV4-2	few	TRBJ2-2	TGTGCCAGCAGCCAACGGCGGGCTAGCGGGAACACCGGGGAGCTGTTTTTT	CASSQRRASGNTGELFF
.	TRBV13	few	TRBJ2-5	TGTGCCAGCAGCCAGGCCCAACACGAAGAGACCCAGTACTTC	CASSQAQHEETQYF
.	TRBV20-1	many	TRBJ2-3	TGCAGTGCTAAACTAGCAGCTAGCACAGATACGCAGTATTTT	CSAKLAASTDTQYF
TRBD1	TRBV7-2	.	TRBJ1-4	TGTGCCAGCAGCTCGACAGGGGGAGTAGAAAAACTGTTTTTT	CASSSTGGVEKLFF
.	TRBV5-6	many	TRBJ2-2	TGTGCCAGCAGCTTGGGGGGCGCCGGGGAGCTGTTTTTT	CASSLGGAGELFF
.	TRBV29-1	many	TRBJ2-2	TGCAGCGTCCGACAGACCGGGGAGCTGTTTTTT	CSVRQTGELFF
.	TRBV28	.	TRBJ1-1	TGTGCCAGCAGGCCGACCACAGGGGAAGCTTTCTTT	CASRPTTGEAFF
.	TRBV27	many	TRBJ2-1	TGTGCCAGCAGCCTCAGGCTACTAAGCTCCTACAATGAGCAGTTCTTC	CASSLRLLSSYNEQFF
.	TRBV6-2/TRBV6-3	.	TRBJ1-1	TGTGCCAGCAGTACTCCCGCGGACAGCGGAGCTTTCTTT	CASSTPADSGAFF
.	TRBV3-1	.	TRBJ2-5	TGTGCCAGCGGCGGTCAAGAGACCCAGTACTTC	CASGGQETQYF
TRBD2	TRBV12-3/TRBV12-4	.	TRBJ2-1	TGTGCCAGCAAGTGGTCGACGGGAGGGGAGGAGCAGTTCTTC	CASKWSTGGEEQFF
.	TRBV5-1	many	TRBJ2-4	TGCGCCAGCAGGACAGGATTGTCGAACATTCAGTACTTC	CASRTGLSNIQYF
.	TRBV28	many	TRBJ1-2	TGTGCCAGCACCATAACAGGGACCCCCTATGGCTACACCTTC	CASTITGTPYGYTF
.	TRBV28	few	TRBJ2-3	TGTGCCAGCAGTTTTGGGGAAGATACGCAGTATTTT	CASSFGEDTQYF
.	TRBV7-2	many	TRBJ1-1	TGTGCCAGCAGCTCTAGGGGTGTCCCTGAAGCTTTCTTT	CASSSRGVPEAFF
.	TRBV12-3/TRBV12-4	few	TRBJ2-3	TGTGCCAGCACTTTGGGGCCGAGGAGGACAGATACGCAGTATTTT	CASTLGPRRTDTQYF
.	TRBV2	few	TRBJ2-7	TGTGCCAGCAGTGGCACCTACGAGCAGTACTTC	CASSGTYEQYF
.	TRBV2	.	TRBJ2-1	TGTGCCAGCAGTGAGTTGGATCCCCGGACGGATGAGCAGTTCTTC	CASSELDPRTDEQFF
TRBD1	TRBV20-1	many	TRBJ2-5	TGCAGTGTTACTAGACCGGGACAGGGGGCGGAGACCCAGTACTTC	CSVTRPGQGAETQYF
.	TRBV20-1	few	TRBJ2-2	TGCAGTGCTAGAGAATCGGGCTCCGGGGAGCTGTTTTTT	CSARESGSGELFF
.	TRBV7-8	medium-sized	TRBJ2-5	TGTGCCAGCAGCCCGCACAGACAAGGTCGAGAGACCCAGTACTTC	CASSPHRQGRETQYF
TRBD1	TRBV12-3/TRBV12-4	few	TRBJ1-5	TGTGCCAGCAGTCAGACAGGGGGTAGAAATCAGCCCCAGCATTTT	CASSQTGGRNQPQHF
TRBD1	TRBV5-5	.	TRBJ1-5	TGTGCCAGCAGCGTCGGGACAGGGGTGGGTCAGCCCCAGCATTTT	CASSVGTGVGQPQHF
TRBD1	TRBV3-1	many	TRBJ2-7	TGTGCCAGCAGCCAAGGCCCGACAGGGTCCTACGAGCAGTACTTC	CASSQGPTGSYEQYF
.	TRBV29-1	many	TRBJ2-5	TGCAGCGTGCCTATTGAAGGTCCCGTAGAAGAGACCCAGTACTTC	CSVPIEGPVEETQYF
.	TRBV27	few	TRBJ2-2	TGTGCCAGCAGTGAGGGTGTGGACACCGGGGAGCTGTTTTTT	CASSEGVDTGELFF
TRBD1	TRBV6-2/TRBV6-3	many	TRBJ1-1	TGTGCCAGCAGTTACTGGACAGGGGGCCTGAACACTGAAGCTTTCTTT	CASSYWTGGLNTEAFF
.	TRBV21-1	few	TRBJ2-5	TGTGCCAGCAACTACAGGGGACGAGAGACCCAGTACTTC	CASNYRGRETQYF
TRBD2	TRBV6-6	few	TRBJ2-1	TGTGCCAGCACCCCAGCGGGAGGGACTTACAATGAGCAGTTCTTC	CASTPAGGTYNEQFF
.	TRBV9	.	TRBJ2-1	TGTGCCAGCAGCGTAGCGGGGGCCAACTACAATGAGCAGTTCTTC	CASSVAGANYNEQFF
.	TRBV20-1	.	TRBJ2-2	TGCAGTGCTCTCCCCTTTGACAGCCCGAACACCGGGGAGCTGTTTTTT	CSALPFDSPNTGELFF
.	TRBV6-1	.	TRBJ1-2	TGTGCCAGCCTGGGGGGCACATGGGAAGGCTACACCTTC	CASLGGTWEGYTF
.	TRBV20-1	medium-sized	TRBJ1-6	TGCAGTGCTAGCCGGGCCCAGGGTGGTAATTCACCCCTCCACTTT	CSASRAQGGNSPLHF
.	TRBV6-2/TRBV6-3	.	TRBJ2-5	TGTGCCAGCAGCTTTAGCGGCACCCAAGAGACCCAGTACTTC	CASSFSGTQETQYF
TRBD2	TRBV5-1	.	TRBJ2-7	TGCGCCAGCAGCTTGGCTTTAGCGGGAGGGCCAAAAACCTACGAGCAGTACTTC	CASSLALAGGPKTYEQYF
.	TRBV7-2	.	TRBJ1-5	TGTGCCAGCAGCTTCCCCGATCAGCCCCAGCATTTT	CASSFPDQPQHF
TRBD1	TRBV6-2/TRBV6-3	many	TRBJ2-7	TGTGCCAGCAGAAGCTCCGGGACAGGAAACTACGAGCAGTACTTC	CASRSSGTGNYEQYF
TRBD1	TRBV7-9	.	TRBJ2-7	TGTGCCAGCAGCACGCCGGGACAGCCTAATACCGGGCAGTACTTC	CASSTPGQPNTGQYF
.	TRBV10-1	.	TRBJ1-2	TGCGCCAGCAGTCTCCCAGGAGGGGCTGAAGGCTACACCTTC	CASSLPGGAEGYTF
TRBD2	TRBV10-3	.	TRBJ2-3	TGTGCCATCAGCACAGGACTAGCGGGGGGGCAGGATACGCAGTATTTT	CAISTGLAGGQDTQYF
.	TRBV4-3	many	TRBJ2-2	TGCGCCAGCAGCCAAGGGAAGACCGGGGAGCTGTTTTTT	CASSQGKTGELFF
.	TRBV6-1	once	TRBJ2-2	TGTGCCAGCGCATGGGAGCGCGGGGAGCTGTTTTTT	CASAWERGELFF